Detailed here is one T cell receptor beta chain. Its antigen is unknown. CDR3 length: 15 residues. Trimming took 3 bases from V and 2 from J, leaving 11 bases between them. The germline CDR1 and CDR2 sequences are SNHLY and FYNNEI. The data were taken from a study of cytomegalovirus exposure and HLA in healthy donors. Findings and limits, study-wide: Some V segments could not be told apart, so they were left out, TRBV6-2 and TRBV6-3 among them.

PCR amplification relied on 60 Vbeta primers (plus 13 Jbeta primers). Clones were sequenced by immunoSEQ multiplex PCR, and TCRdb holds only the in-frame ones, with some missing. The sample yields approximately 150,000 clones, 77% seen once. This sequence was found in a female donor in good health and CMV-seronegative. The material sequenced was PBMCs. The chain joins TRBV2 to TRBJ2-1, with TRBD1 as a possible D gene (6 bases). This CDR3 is CASSERGQPYNEQFF. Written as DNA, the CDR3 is TGTGCCAGCAGTGAGAGAGGACAGCCCTACAATGAGCAGTTCTTC.